Listed below are T cell receptor beta chains from one sample, sequenced in a study of blood T cell repertoires in COVID-19. The method was immunoSEQ multiplex PCR; TCRdb's version includes in-frame clones alone and lacks a portion of them. In the table there are approximately 190,000 clones, about 86% of which are singletons. Sequencing used PBMCs or T cells enriched from blood (not recorded which). The origin of the receptors is a man aged 40-49 years who had recovered from COVID-19. Each CDR3 is given with its conserved first and last residue. The size field is filled for only some rows; it gives once, few, many or a size class.

TRBV3-1/TRBV3-2	TRBJ1-2	NA	CASSQGGGTGGSGYTF
TRBV9	TRBJ1-3	NA	CASSGGLSSGNTIYF
TRBV7-9	TRBJ2-7	NA	CASSPPSQSYEQYF
TRBV2	TRBJ2-5	few	CASRNRGREETQYF
TRBV18	TRBJ2-3	NA	CASSRIPGTGRDTQYF
TRBV6-2/TRBV6-3	TRBJ1-5	few	CASSPGQGWDQPQHF
TRBV6-5	TRBJ1-1	NA	CASRQGPTFEAFF
TRBV6-5	TRBJ2-3	NA	CASRTGGTRDTQYF
TRBV25-1	TRBJ2-1	NA	CASSVQGIYNEQFF
TRBV7-2	TRBJ1-2	NA	CASSLKSLQGYNGYTF
TRBV15	TRBJ2-5	NA	CATRGDRPSGGAWETQYF
TRBV10-2	TRBJ2-1	NA	CASDRGNEQFF
TRBV18	TRBJ2-7	NA	CASSPKGGNSYEQYF
TRBV2	TRBJ2-4	NA	CASSRLAGVGIQYF
TRBV6-5	TRBJ2-3	NA	CASSLFSDTQYF
TRBV5-1	TRBJ1-1	NA	CASSSPTQTGGFTEAFF
TRBV10-1	TRBJ2-6	once	CASRVAGVFSGANVLTF
TRBV7-3	TRBJ2-1	NA	CASSLGTGTYNEQFF
TRBV5-1	TRBJ1-3	NA	CASSGGDSGNTIYF
TRBV7-9	TRBJ1-1	NA	CASSLGTANTEAFF
TRBV4-1	TRBJ2-3	NA	CASSQVIQGSPRTDTQYF
TRBV15	TRBJ2-7	NA	CATSREMGLAGAYEQYF
TRBV4-2	TRBJ1-6	NA	CASSQVGTGVNSPLHF